This TCR beta chain was captured by sequencing in a study of technical replicates of blood from several donors. Using immunoSEQ multiplex PCR, the repertoire was profiled, and TCRdb retains in-frame clones only, with some absent. The table records 60,000 to 90,000 clones, around 95% of them present only once. The V end lost 3 bases, the J end lost 5 bases, and 10 bases lay between the germline ends. Germline V lookup: CDR1 SGHAT, CDR2 FQDESV (reference sequence). This CDR3 region has 13 residues. The specimen sequenced was T cells isolated from PBMCs. This TCR derives from a human donor in good health. The rearrangement uses TRBV11-1 and TRBJ2-5; D call uncertain. As DNA, the CDR3 is TGTGCCAGCAGCTTGATGCCGAGGGAGACCCAGTACTTC. This codes for CASSLMPRETQYF.